These 8 T cell receptor beta chains came from one sample sequenced in a study of Ad26.COV2.S vaccination and SARS-CoV-2 variants. The treatment is: roughly 19 received Ad26.COV2.S at low or high dose, single or two shots; about 5 received placebo; per-sample allocation not given. Day 63 following the first vaccine or placebo injection was when the samples were taken. The method was immunoSEQ multiplex PCR; TCRdb's version includes in-frame clones alone and lacks a portion of them. This repertoire shows 360,000 or so clones, 70% to 90% found once; its top ten account for approximately 1.9%. This specimen was peripheral blood, taken in a trial of Ad26.COV2.S vaccine versus placebo. The receptors here all came from a person between 18 and 59 years old who received the Ad26.COV2.S COVID-19 vaccine or a placebo.

This rearrangement joins TRBV15 to TRBJ2-5; 7 bases align to TRBD1. Germline trimming cut 5 bases from V and 5 bases from J; bases unmatched to any gene: 11. Germline CDR1 reads LNHNV; CDR2 reads YYDKDF (reference sequence). The CDR3 runs to 15 residues. CDR3 DNA sequence: TGTGCCACCAGCGTCCGGGACAGAGTCGTTGAGACCCAGTACTTC. Protein product: CATSVRDRVVETQYF.

The chain has TRBV6-2 or TRBV6-3 and TRBJ2-7, with TRBD2 matching over 11 bases. CDR3 length: 18 residues. With 0 bases clipped from V and 5 bases from J, the junction kept 12 bases outside the gene matches. Per the germline V gene, CDR1 is MNHEY and CDR2 is SVGEGT. The CDR3 sequence is CASSYSTSGAQGLNEQYF. The CDR3 region has the DNA TGTGCCAGCAGTTACTCGACTAGCGGGGCCCAGGGTTTGAACGAGCAGTACTTC.

The rearrangement uses TRBV3-1 (or the pseudogene TRBV3-2) and TRBJ1-6, with D perhaps matching TRBD1 (5 bases). Between the trimmed V and J ends, which lost 0 bases and 6 bases, there was a span of 21 bases. From germline, CDR1 is LGHDT and CDR2 YNNKEL (reference sequence). The CDR3 has 19 residues. The CDR3 DNA reads TGTGCCAGCAGCCAAGACGCGGGGGGGGTCACAGGCGGTAATTCACCCCTCCACTTT. Its translation is CASSQDAGGVTGGNSPLHF.

V usage is TRBV15 and J usage is TRBJ2-1, with no clear D. This CDR3 spans 13 amino acids. V lost 2 bases, J lost 3 bases, and 5 bases lay in between. Germline V gene data show CDR1 as LNHNV and CDR2 as YYDKDF (reference sequence). The CDR3 nucleotides are TGTGCCACCAGCAGAACAATCTACAATGAGCAGTTCTTC. It specifies CATSRTIYNEQFF.

The chain is built from TRBV9 and TRBJ1-3; D remains ambiguous. The germline V and J ends were trimmed by 4 bases and 3 bases, with 20 bases remaining between them. The CDR3 consists of 17 residues. Germline V CDR1 and CDR2: SGDLS, YYNGEE. CDR3 sequence: CASSFQGGPLGGNTIYF. CDR3 DNA sequence: TGTGCCAGCAGCTTCCAAGGCGGTCCGTTGGGTGGAAACACCATATATTTT. Filled out from reference TRBV9 and TRBJ1-3, the complete variable domain reads DSGVTQTPKHLITATGQRVTLRCSPRSGDLSVYWYQQSLDQGLQFLIQYYNGEERAKGNILERFSAQQFPDLHSELNLSSLELGDSALYFCASSFQGGPLGGNTIYFGEGSWLTVV.

The J gene is TRBJ1-4, the V gene TRBV19; D remains unclear. V was trimmed by 4 bases and J by 7 bases, leaving 13 bases between them. Germline CDR1 LNHDA, CDR2 SQIVND (reference sequence). The CDR3 length is 14 residues. The CDR3 spells CASSTPGGREKLFF. In DNA form, the CDR3 reads TGTGCCAGTAGTACTCCGGGTGGACGTGAAAAACTGTTTTTT.

The rearrangement joins TRBV19 to TRBJ2-1; D is possibly TRBD1 (5 bases). CDR3 length: 15 amino acids. V lost 1 base to trimming and J lost 1 base, with 8 bases between them. Germline lookup yields CDR1 LNHDA and CDR2 SQIVND (reference sequence). The CDR3 nucleotides are TGTGCCAGTAGTATAGGGGCAGGGTCCTACAATGAGCAGTTCTTC. Amino acids: CASSIGAGSYNEQFF. Full variable domain (outside the CDR3, taken from reference TRBV19 and TRBJ2-1): DGGITQSPKYLFRKEGQNVTLSCEQNLNHDAMYWYRQDPGQGLRLIYYSQIVNDFQKGDIAEGYSVSREKKESFPLTVTSAQKNPTAFYLCASSIGAGSYNEQFFGPGTRLTVL.

This sequence joins TRBV28 and TRBJ2-7; possible D gene TRBD1, 6 bases. CDR3 length: 16 residues. Trimming left V 6 bases short and J 0 bases short, with 18 bases between. The germline V gene encodes CDR1 MDHEN and CDR2 SYDVKM. This chain's CDR3 is CASSPPDRRYSYEQYF. The CDR3 coding sequence is TGTGCCAGCAGCCCTCCGGACAGACGATACTCCTACGAGCAGTACTTC.